These T cell receptor beta chains were read from a single sample in a study of blood T cell repertoires in COVID-19. Some clones are missing from TCRdb's copy, which holds only in-frame ones; the method was immunoSEQ multiplex PCR. The sample contains roughly 280,000 clones, roughly 89% of which appear only once. The sample taken for sequencing was peripheral blood. The receptor source for this set is a man aged 50-59 years with acute or convalescent COVID-19. Both conserved end residues are part of each CDR3. Each record gives: clone size, V gene, D gene, J gene, CDR3 protein, CDR3 DNA. D genes are given only for firm matches. Clone size, where shown, is once, few, many, or a class for clones that have expanded.

>NA|TRBV11-2|NA|TRBJ2-3
CASSPPPSVTKSYTQYF
TGTGCCAGCAGCCCCCCTCCAAGCGTCACTAAAAGCTATACGCAGTATTTT
>NA|TRBV2|TRBD1|TRBJ1-1
CASREKGAANTEAFF
TGTGCCAGCCGTGAGAAGGGGGCGGCGAACACTGAAGCTTTCTTT
>NA|TRBV20-1|NA|TRBJ1-1
CSATHNTEAFF
TGCAGTGCCACACACAACACTGAAGCTTTCTTT
>NA|TRBV10-3|NA|TRBJ2-3
CATQTDIKGDTQYF
TGTGCCACCCAAACTGACATTAAAGGAGATACGCAGTATTTT
>NA|TRBV7-2|NA|TRBJ1-5
CASSLVGGGNQPQHF
TGTGCCAGCAGCTTAGTGGGAGGAGGCAATCAGCCCCAGCATTTT
>NA|TRBV3-1/TRBV3-2|NA|TRBJ2-5
CASSQGGFQETQYF
TGTGCCAGCAGCCAAGGGGGCTTCCAAGAGACCCAGTACTTC
>NA|TRBV25-1|TRBD1|TRBJ2-7
CASSRRQGAYEQYF
TGTGCCAGCAGTCGGAGGCAGGGGGCCTACGAGCAGTACTTC
>NA|TRBV5-6|TRBD1|TRBJ2-7
CASSLELGQVSNEQYF
TGTGCCAGCAGCTTGGAGTTGGGACAGGTCTCCAACGAGCAGTACTTC
>NA|TRBV4-2|TRBD2|TRBJ2-3
CASRTSGGISTDTQYF
TGTGCCAGCCGGACTAGCGGGGGAATTAGCACAGATACGCAGTATTTT
>once|TRBV11-2|TRBD1|TRBJ2-1
CASSSMTGIDEQFF
TGTGCCAGCAGCTCCATGACAGGGATCGATGAGCAGTTCTTC
>NA|TRBV19|NA|TRBJ2-5
CASSIGGMETQYF
TGTGCCAGTAGTATTGGGGGGATGGAGACCCAGTACTTC
>NA|TRBV27|TRBD1|TRBJ1-2
CASSLGGQYGYTF
TGTGCCAGCAGTTTAGGGGGACAGTATGGCTACACCTTC
>NA|TRBV6-6|TRBD2|TRBJ2-3
CASSYEGAGARDTQYF
TGTGCCAGCAGTTACGAAGGAGCGGGGGCCCGAGATACGCAGTATTTT
>NA|TRBV18|TRBD1|TRBJ2-7
CASSPPGQKTYEQYF
TGTGCCAGCTCACCCCCGGGACAGAAAACCTACGAGCAGTACTTC
>NA|TRBV2|NA|TRBJ1-1
CASSVEGGADTEAFF
TGTGCCAGCAGTGTAGAGGGGGGGGCCGACACTGAAGCTTTCTTT
>once|TRBV27|TRBD1|TRBJ1-1
CASSSTLPGVDRVSAEAFF
TGTGCCAGCAGTTCAACCCTACCGGGGGTAGACAGGGTGAGTGCTGAAGCTTTCTTT
>NA|TRBV5-8|NA|TRBJ1-5
CASSLEYSNQPQHF
TGTGCCAGCAGCTTGGAATATAGCAATCAGCCCCAGCATTTT
>NA|TRBV6-5|NA|TRBJ2-7
CASSYSRGSEQYF
TGTGCCAGCAGTTACTCGAGAGGGTCCGAGCAGTACTTC
>NA|TRBV10-1|NA|TRBJ2-1
CASSSGSARWSYNEQFF
TGCGCCAGCTCGAGCGGTAGCGCTCGTTGGTCCTACAATGAGCAGTTCTTC
>NA|TRBV5-1|NA|TRBJ2-3
CASSSAGGIDTQYF
TGCGCCAGCAGCTCCGCAGGGGGGATAGATACGCAGTATTTT
>once|TRBV19|NA|TRBJ2-1
CASSILNEQFF
TGTGCCAGTAGTATACTCAATGAGCAGTTCTTC
>NA|TRBV3-1/TRBV3-2|NA|TRBJ1-1
CASSQRPGMNTEAFF
TGTGCCAGCAGCCAACGCCCAGGAATGAACACTGAAGCTTTCTTT
>NA|TRBV5-4|TRBD1|TRBJ1-2
CASSPGDSRNYGYTF
TGTGCCAGCAGCCCGGGGGACAGTCGTAACTATGGCTACACCTTC
>NA|TRBV10-3|TRBD2|TRBJ2-3
CAISESASGGVTDTQYF
TGTGCCATCAGTGAGTCGGCTAGCGGGGGGGTTACAGATACGCAGTATTTT
>NA|TRBV6-1|NA|TRBJ2-7
CASSEDSFEQYF
TGTGCCAGCAGTGAAGATTCTTTCGAGCAGTACTTC
>few|TRBV6-5|NA|TRBJ2-2
CASSSIFTGELFF
TGTGCCAGCAGTTCCATTTTTACCGGGGAGCTGTTTTTT
>NA|TRBV5-1|NA|TRBJ1-4
CASSLGGTTTNEKLFF
TGCGCCAGCAGCTTGGGGGGCACTACAACTAATGAAAAACTGTTTTTT
>NA|TRBV5-1|TRBD1|TRBJ1-4
CASRPGTDEKLFF
TGCGCCAGCAGACCCGGGACAGATGAAAAACTGTTTTTT
>NA|TRBV7-9|NA|TRBJ2-2
CASNSGTYDLGNTGELFF
TGTGCCAGCAATAGTGGGACATACGATCTAGGAAACACCGGGGAGCTGTTTTTT
>NA|TRBV11-2|NA|TRBJ1-1
CATTDRTEAFF
TGTGCCACCACCGACAGAACTGAAGCTTTCTTT
>NA|TRBV5-1|TRBD1|TRBJ2-7
CASSRGQDYEQYF
TGCGCCAGCAGCCGGGGACAGGACTACGAGCAGTACTTC
>NA|TRBV9|NA|TRBJ1-4
CASSVSGGGKLFF
TGTGCCAGCAGCGTTTCGGGAGGGGGAAAACTGTTTTTT
>NA|TRBV6-6|NA|TRBJ1-1
CASSYERTEAFF
TGTGCCAGCAGTTATGAGAGGACTGAAGCTTTCTTT
>NA|TRBV14|NA|TRBJ2-1
CASSQGGGSAYNEQFF
TGTGCCAGCAGCCAAGGAGGGGGTTCTGCCTACAATGAGCAGTTCTTC
>NA|TRBV7-3|TRBD1|TRBJ2-1
CASSQTGDSYNEQFF
TGTGCCAGCAGCCAGACAGGGGACTCCTACAATGAGCAGTTCTTC
>NA|TRBV15|NA|TRBJ1-5
CATSRDQQPQHF
TGTGCCACCAGCAGAGATCAACAGCCCCAGCATTTT
>NA|TRBV5-1|NA|TRBJ2-3
CASSLNQDTQYF
TGCGCCAGCAGCTTGAATCAGGATACGCAGTATTTT
>NA|TRBV19|NA|TRBJ1-1
CASSIGQGSDGTEAFF
TGTGCCAGTAGTATAGGTCAGGGAAGTGATGGCACTGAAGCTTTCTTT
>NA|TRBV13|NA|TRBJ1-3
CASSDFGNTIYF
TGTGCCAGCAGCGACTTCGGAAACACCATATATTTT
>once|TRBV18|TRBD1|TRBJ2-2
CASSPWPGTVGPGELFF
TGTGCCAGCTCACCCTGGCCCGGGACAGTAGGGCCCGGGGAGCTGTTTTTT
>NA|TRBV27|TRBD1|TRBJ1-6
CASSPWTGVTPLHF
TGTGCCAGCAGCCCGTGGACAGGGGTGACACCCCTCCACTTT
>few|TRBV2|TRBD1|TRBJ1-2
CASSVQGVFYTF
TGTGCCAGCAGTGTCCAGGGGGTATTCTACACCTTC
>NA|TRBV7-6|NA|TRBJ2-1
CASSPGTPLQFF
TGTGCCAGCAGCCCCGGGACTCCGCTGCAGTTCTTC
>NA|TRBV19|TRBD1|TRBJ1-5
CASIGQAGSQPQHF
TGTGCCAGTATAGGACAGGCTGGTTCGCAGCCCCAGCATTTT
>NA|TRBV7-8|NA|TRBJ1-1
CASSLGQINTEAFF
TGTGCCAGCAGCTTAGGACAGATTAACACTGAAGCTTTCTTT
>NA|TRBV12-3/TRBV12-4|NA|TRBJ1-6
CASSYRGSPLHF
TGTGCCAGCAGTTATCGGGGTTCACCCCTCCACTTT
>once|TRBV3-1/TRBV3-2|NA|TRBJ1-2
CASSQEGDWGGYTF
TGTGCCAGCAGCCAAGAGGGAGACTGGGGTGGCTACACCTTC
>NA|TRBV3-1/TRBV3-2|TRBD2|TRBJ2-2
CASSQGYRLAAGELFF
TGTGCCAGCAGCCAAGGGTACCGGCTAGCGGCCGGGGAGCTGTTTTTT
>NA|TRBV4-1|NA|TRBJ2-7
CASSQDYEFEQYF
TGCGCCAGCAGCCAAGATTATGAGTTCGAGCAGTACTTC
>NA|TRBV18|TRBD1|TRBJ2-1
CASSQSPDRDEQFF
TGTGCCAGCTCTCAGAGCCCGGACAGGGATGAGCAGTTCTTC
>NA|TRBV19|NA|TRBJ1-4
CASRSGRDEKLFF
TGTGCCAGTAGGTCCGGGCGGGATGAAAAACTGTTTTTT
>NA|TRBV5-1|TRBD1|TRBJ2-2
CASSFDRGNTGELFF
TGCGCCAGCAGCTTCGACAGGGGGAACACCGGGGAGCTGTTTTTT
>NA|TRBV3-1/TRBV3-2|TRBD2|TRBJ2-7
CASRPSGGYEQYF
TGTGCCAGCAGACCTAGCGGGGGTTACGAGCAGTACTTC
>NA|TRBV5-1|NA|TRBJ2-2
CASSTGFENTGELFF
TGCGCCAGCAGCACAGGGTTTGAGAACACCGGGGAGCTGTTTTTT